This record covers a single TCR beta chain. This entry is derived from a study of OX40 agonist ivuxolimab in advanced cancers. Study information: Clinicians treated patients with ivuxolimab, an agonistic anti-OX40 (CD134) antibody. People who had prior anti-PD-1, anti-PD-L1 or anti-CTLA-4 therapy could take part, and approximately 44% had some.

The data were produced by immunoSEQ multiplex PCR, yet TCRdb's version contains in-frame clones alone and is incomplete. The repertoire holds 48,000 or so clones, about four fifths seen once, with 1% to 1.3% in the top ten. The CDR3 sequence is 14 residues long. V was pared by 4 bases and J by 7 bases, with 16 bases between. Germline assignment: CDR1 SGHTA and CDR2 FQGNSA. The sample here was CD4+ or CD8+ T cells sorted from blood, taken in a trial of the OX40 agonist ivuxolimab. This TCR derives from an adult with an advanced solid tumor such as melanoma, head and neck, liver or kidney cancer. J is TRBJ2-5 and V is TRBV7-2; the D gene could be TRBD1 or TRBD2 (5 bases each). The CDR3 here is CASSSTRGQMTQYF. For the CDR3, the DNA is TGTGCCAGCAGCTCCACTCGGGGCCAGATGACCCAGTACTTC.